What follows are 14 T cell receptor beta chains derived from one specimen sequenced in a study of OX40 agonist ivuxolimab in advanced cancers. Libraries were built with the immunoSEQ multiplex PCR assay. TCRdb's version of the immuneACCESS table is confined to in-frame rearrangements and falls short of the full clone set. An unresolved V gene accounts for under half of the shortfall where checked; the remainder is of unknown origin. Recorded for this sample are 90,000 to 120,000 clones; approximately 89% of them occurred a single time. The ten biggest clones cover under 0.85% of the sample. The input for sequencing was CD4+ or CD8+ T cells sorted from blood, taken in a trial of the OX40 agonist ivuxolimab. These receptors all stem from an adult with an advanced solid tumor such as melanoma, head and neck, liver or kidney cancer.

This chain links TRBV6-6 with TRBJ1-5; D ambiguous. The V gene lost 0 bases and the J gene lost 7 bases, with 10 bases spanning the gap. This CDR3 region has 14 residues. Germline CDR1 MNHNY, CDR2 SVGAGI (reference sequence). CDR3 sequence: CASSYSGSGQPQHF. CDR3 nucleotide sequence: TGTGCCAGCAGTTACTCAGGATCTGGGCAGCCCCAGCATTTT.

The chain is built from TRBV27 and TRBJ2-5; 9 bases are a match to TRBD2. The CDR3 covers 16 residues. The junction had 7 bases not matched to a gene; V was cut back by 4 bases and J by 1 base. Per germline, CDR1 MNHEY and CDR2 SMNVEV (reference sequence). The CDR3 nucleotides read TGTGCCAGCAGTTCCCCTGTGACTAGCGGCCAAGAGACCCAGTACTTC. Translated, it gives CASSSPVTSGQETQYF.

The rearrangement uses TRBV5-1 and TRBJ2-5; no clear D. Germline-derived CDR1 and CDR2 are SGHRS and YFSETQ. Trimming took off 3 bases at V and 1 base at J, with 10 bases between the two ends. CDR3 length: 14 residues. CDR3 nucleotides: TGCGCCAGCAGCTCCGGACGGATCCAAGAGACCCAGTACTTC. Its protein product is CASSSGRIQETQYF.

J is TRBJ2-2 and V is TRBV18; D unresolved. Germline CDR1 is KGHSH and CDR2 is LQKENI. Trimming took off 0 bases at V and 2 bases at J, with 7 bases between the two ends. The CDR3 spans 15 residues. The CDR3 sequence is CASSPPRQNTGELFF. The CDR3 coding sequence is TGTGCCAGCTCACCACCGAGGCAAAACACCGGGGAGCTGTTTTTT. The full variable domain, its missing parts supplied by reference TRBV18 and TRBJ2-2, is NAGVMQNPRHLVRRRGQEARLRCSPMKGHSHVYWYRQLPEEGLKFMVYLQKENIIDESGMPKERFSAEFPKEGPSILRIQQVVRGDSAAYFCASSPPRQNTGELFFGEGSRLTVL.

The genes are TRBV9 and TRBJ1-6, with D tentatively TRBD1 (5 bases). The CDR3 runs to 15 residues. Looked up from germline, CDR1 is SGDLS and CDR2 is YYNGEE. V was clipped by 0 bases and J by 6 bases, with 10 bases between them. CDR3 loop: CASSVEGQGNSPLHF. CDR3 DNA sequence: TGTGCCAGCAGCGTAGAGGGGCAAGGTAATTCACCCCTCCACTTT.

This clone occurred once. The chain couples TRBV4-1 to TRBJ2-3; 9 bases line up with TRBD1. Trimming took 1 base from V and 3 from J; bases not matched to a gene: 8. The CDR3 has 17 residues. The germline gives CDR1 MGHRA, CDR2 YSYEKL. CDR3 bases: TGCGCCAGCAGCCAAGTACGGACAGGGGCGGTAACAGATACGCAGTATTTT. It encodes CASSQVRTGAVTDTQYF.

This clone appeared once. The chain has TRBV10-1 and TRBJ2-3, with D perhaps TRBD1 or TRBD2 (5 bases each). V was cut by 0 bases and J by 7 bases, with 17 bases left in between. Germline-derived CDR1 and CDR2 are WNHNN and SYGVQD (reference sequence). This CDR3 is 16 amino acids long. The CDR3, as DNA: TGCGCCAGCAGTGAGTCCGGCCGGGGCCCGGGGAATACGCAGTATTTT. Residues: CASSESGRGPGNTQYF.

The V call is TRBV15, the J call TRBJ1-2; D gene ambiguous. Germline V CDR1 and CDR2: LNHNV, YYDKDF (reference sequence). There are 14 residues in the CDR3. V was clipped by 3 bases and J by 5 bases, with 13 bases between them. CDR3 amino acids: CATSRPDVRYGYTF. The CDR3 nucleotides are TGTGCCACCAGCAGGCCCGACGTAAGATATGGCTACACCTTC.

V usage is TRBV5-4 and J usage is TRBJ2-5; a weak D match, TRBD1 (5 bases). With 4 bases removed from V and 1 base from J, the gap between germline ends came to 8 bases. The CDR3 is 13 amino acids. The germline CDR1 and CDR2 sequences are SGHNT and YYREEE (reference sequence). CDR3 bases: TGTGCCAGCAGCCTACAGGTCCAAGAGACCCAGTACTTC. Translating it yields CASSLQVQETQYF.

The chain uses TRBV2 and TRBJ1-4; D not certain. The CDR3 sequence is 15 residues long. V was clipped by 2 bases and J by 4 bases, with 11 bases between them. In germline, CDR1 is SNHLY, CDR2 FYNNEI. In DNA form, the CDR3 reads TGTGCCAGCAGTGAAAATAACAGTGATAATGAAAAACTGTTTTTT. This encodes CASSENNSDNEKLFF.

This chain joins TRBV7-9 and TRBJ1-1; D is unclear. Trimming pared 5 bases from V and 6 bases from J, leaving 10 bases between. Germline V gene lookup returns CDR1 SEHNR and CDR2 FQNEAQ (reference sequence). The CDR3 is 12 residues long. Here the CDR3 DNA reads TGTGCCAGCAGCCCGGGAGGCCCTGAAGCTTTCTTT. This translates into CASSPGGPEAFF.

This chain links TRBV4-1 with TRBJ1-2; D perhaps matches TRBD1 (6 bases). The germline V gene has CDR1 MGHRA and CDR2 YSYEKL. V gave up 0 bases and J gave up 2 bases, with 7 bases separating them. The CDR3 covers 14 residues. The CDR3 DNA sequence: TGCGCCAGCAGCCAAGAACAGGGAAACTATGGCTACACCTTC. Its translation: CASSQEQGNYGYTF.

This sequence joins TRBV30 and TRBJ1-6; D call uncertain. Deletions cut 0 bases from V and 6 bases from J, with 9 bases between. The CDR3 loop spans 14 amino acids. Per germline, CDR1 GTSNPN and CDR2 SVGIG (reference sequence). DNA of the CDR3: TGTGCCTGGAGTGTACCAGTCCCTAATTCACCCCTCCACTTT. As protein: CAWSVPVPNSPLHF.

The chain recombines TRBV30 with TRBJ1-1; a weak D match, TRBD1 (5 bases). The CDR3 contains 12 residues. Trimming cost V 0 bases and J 11 bases, with 13 bases left between them. Per the germline V gene, CDR1 is GTSNPN and CDR2 is SVGIG (reference sequence). The CDR3 region is CAWSVQTGGAFF. CDR3 in DNA: TGTGCCTGGAGTGTACAAACTGGGGGGGCTTTCTTT.